This T cell receptor beta chain was captured by sequencing in a study of T cell repertoires in cytomegalovirus infection. Findings of the study overall: What dominated the ex vivo response were HLA-C-restricted CMV-specific TCR beta clonotypes.

TCRdb passed the reads through MiXCR, listing each CDR3 protein once. The sample carries about 490,000 distinct CDR3 sequences, 16% recorded once. Germline-derived CDR1 and CDR2 are LGHNT and FRNRAP. The length of the CDR3 is 18 residues. Between the trimmed V and J ends, which lost 4 bases and 5 bases, there was a span of 23 bases. This clonotype was detected a few times. Its antigen is undetermined. The chain joins TRBV12-5 to TRBJ2-2; weak D call: TRBD2 (6 bases). The clonotype was recovered from a human donor in good health (CMV status not recorded). Some clones in this sample may be carry-over from other donors' samples. Material for sequencing was CD8+ T cells from PBMCs. CDR3 in amino acids: CASGSQEGFREDTGELFF. DNA for the CDR3: TGTGCTAGTGGTTCCCAAGAGGGGTTCAGGGAGGATACCGGGGAGCTGTTTTTT.